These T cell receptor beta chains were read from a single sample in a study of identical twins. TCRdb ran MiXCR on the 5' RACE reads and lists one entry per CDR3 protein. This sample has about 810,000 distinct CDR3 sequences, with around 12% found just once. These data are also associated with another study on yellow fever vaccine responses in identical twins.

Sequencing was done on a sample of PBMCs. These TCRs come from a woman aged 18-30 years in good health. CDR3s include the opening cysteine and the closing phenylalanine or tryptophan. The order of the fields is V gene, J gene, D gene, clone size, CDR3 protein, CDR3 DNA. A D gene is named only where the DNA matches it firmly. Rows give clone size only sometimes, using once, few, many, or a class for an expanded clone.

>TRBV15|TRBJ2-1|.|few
CATSRETTRDEQFF
TGTGCCACCAGCAGAGAAACCACTCGGGATGAGCAGTTCTTC
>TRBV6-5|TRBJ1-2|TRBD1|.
CASKTGQRDYTF
TGTGCCAGTAAAACGGGACAGCGTGACTACACCTTC
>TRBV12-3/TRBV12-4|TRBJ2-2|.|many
CASSPRGANYGTGELFF
TGTGCCAGCAGCCCCCGAGGAGCCAACTATGGCACCGGGGAGCTGTTTTTT
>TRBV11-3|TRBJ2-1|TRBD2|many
CASSATRLAGDNEQFF
TGTGCCAGCAGCGCCACGAGGCTAGCGGGGGACAATGAGCAGTTCTTC
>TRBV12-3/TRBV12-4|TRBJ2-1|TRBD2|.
CASGHLAGVGNEQFF
TGTGCCAGCGGCCATCTCGCGGGAGTGGGTAATGAGCAGTTCTTC
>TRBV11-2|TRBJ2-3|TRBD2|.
CASSASGRGLAAGDTQYF
TGTGCCAGCAGCGCCTCAGGACGGGGACTAGCGGCAGGAGATACGCAGTATTTT
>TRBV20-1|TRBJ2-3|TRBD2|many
CSARAPSGRESDTQYF
TGCAGTGCTAGAGCACCTAGCGGGAGGGAGTCAGATACGCAGTATTTT
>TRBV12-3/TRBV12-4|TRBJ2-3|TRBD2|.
CASSPSGSMADTQYF
TGTGCCAGCAGCCCTAGCGGGAGTATGGCAGATACGCAGTATTTT
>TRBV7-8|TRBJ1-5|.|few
CASSLRLGDQPQHF
TGTGCCAGCAGCTTAAGATTGGGGGATCAGCCCCAGCATTTT
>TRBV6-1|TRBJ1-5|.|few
CASHPGGLSNQPQHF
TGTGCCAGCCACCCAGGAGGCCTAAGCAATCAGCCCCAGCATTTT
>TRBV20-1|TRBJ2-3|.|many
CSARDGLDTQYF
TGCAGTGCTAGAGATGGCCTTGATACGCAGTATTTT
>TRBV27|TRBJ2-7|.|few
CASSLGPTSYEQYF
TGTGCCAGCAGTTTGGGACCGACCAGCTACGAGCAGTACTTC
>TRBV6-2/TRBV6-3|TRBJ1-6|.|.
CASSDDNSPLHF
TGTGCCAGCAGTGACGATAATTCACCCCTCCACTTT
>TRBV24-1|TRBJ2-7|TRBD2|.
CATSDVGTGGLYEQYF
TGTGCCACCAGTGATGTCGGAACGGGAGGCCTCTACGAGCAGTACTTC
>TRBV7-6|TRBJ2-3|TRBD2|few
CASSLRGLAGETDTQYF
TGTGCCAGCAGCTTAAGGGGCCTAGCGGGGGAAACAGATACGCAGTATTTT
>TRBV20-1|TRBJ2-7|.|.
CSAPTNTNYEQYF
TGCAGTGCTCCTACCAATACCAACTACGAGCAGTACTTC
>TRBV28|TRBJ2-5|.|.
CASSFPPGDWNGQTQYF
TGTGCCAGCAGTTTCCCCCCCGGGGACTGGAATGGGCAGACCCAGTACTTC
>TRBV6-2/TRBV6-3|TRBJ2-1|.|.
CASSYLLWTSNNEQFF
TGTGCCAGCAGTTACTTATTGTGGACTTCCAACAATGAGCAGTTCTTC
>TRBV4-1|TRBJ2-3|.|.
CASSQGQITDTQYF
TGCGCCAGCAGCCAAGGCCAAATCACAGATACGCAGTATTTT
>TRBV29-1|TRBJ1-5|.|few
CSVGLAENQPQHF
TGCAGCGTTGGGCTGGCAGAAAATCAGCCCCAGCATTTT
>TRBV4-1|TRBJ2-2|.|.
CASSQGGAVPNTGELVF
TGCGCCAGCAGCCAAGGGGGGGCGGTCCCGAACACCGGGGAGCTGGTTTTT
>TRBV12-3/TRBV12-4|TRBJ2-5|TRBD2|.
CASSPGLAGGSTQYF
TGTGCCAGCAGCCCGGGACTAGCGGGAGGGTCGACCCAGTACTTC
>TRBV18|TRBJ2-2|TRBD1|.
CASSTGVNTGELFF
TGTGCCAGCTCGACAGGGGTGAACACCGGGGAGCTGTTTTTT
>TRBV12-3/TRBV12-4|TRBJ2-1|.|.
CASSGRNNEQFF
TGTGCCAGCAGTGGCAGAAACAATGAGCAGTTCTTC
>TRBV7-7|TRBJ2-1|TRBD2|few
CASSWGLAGGPGSYNEQFF
TGTGCCAGCAGCTGGGGACTAGCGGGAGGGCCGGGATCCTACAATGAGCAGTTCTTC
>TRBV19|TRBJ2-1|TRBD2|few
CASSIWTSGANNEQFF
TGTGCCAGTAGTATATGGACTAGCGGGGCGAACAATGAGCAGTTCTTC
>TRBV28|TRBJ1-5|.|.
CASSLSAYSNQPQHF
TGTGCCAGCAGTTTGTCAGCCTATAGCAATCAGCCCCAGCATTTT
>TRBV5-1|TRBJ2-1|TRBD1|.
CASSSRTGRYNEQFF
TGCGCCAGCAGCTCGCGGACAGGGAGATACAATGAGCAGTTCTTC
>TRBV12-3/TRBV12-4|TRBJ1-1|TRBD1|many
CASTTGGTEAFF
TGTGCCAGTACGACAGGGGGTACTGAAGCTTTCTTT
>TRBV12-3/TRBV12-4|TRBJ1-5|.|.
CASSFRELQPQHF
TGTGCCAGCAGTTTTCGGGAACTCCAGCCCCAGCATTTT
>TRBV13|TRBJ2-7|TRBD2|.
CASSSPTSGRYEQYF
TGTGCCAGCAGCTCCCCGACTAGCGGAAGATACGAGCAGTACTTC
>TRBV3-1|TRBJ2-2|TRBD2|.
CASSPFSGLAGTGELFF
TGTGCCAGCAGCCCGTTCTCAGGACTAGCGGGGACCGGGGAGCTGTTTTTT
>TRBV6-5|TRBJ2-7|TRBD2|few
CASSSGTRRSEQYF
TGTGCCAGCAGTTCCGGGACTAGGAGGTCCGAGCAGTACTTC
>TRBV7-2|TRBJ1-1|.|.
CASSLVFREVFF
TGTGCCAGCAGCTTAGTCTTCAGGGAAGTTTTCTTT
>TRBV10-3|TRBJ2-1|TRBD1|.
CAISGDRGNEQFF
TGTGCCATCAGTGGGGACAGGGGTAATGAGCAGTTCTTC
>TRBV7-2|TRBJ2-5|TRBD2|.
CASSLDSGGSQETQYF
TGTGCCAGCAGCTTAGATAGCGGGGGATCCCAAGAGACCCAGTACTTC
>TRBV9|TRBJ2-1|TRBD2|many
CASSARLAGGTYNEQFF
TGTGCCAGCAGCGCCCGACTAGCGGGAGGGACCTACAATGAGCAGTTCTTC
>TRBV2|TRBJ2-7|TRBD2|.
CASKTSGSPYEQYF
TGTGCCAGCAAGACTAGCGGGAGCCCCTACGAGCAGTACTTC
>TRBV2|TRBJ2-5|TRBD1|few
CASSGQGASETQYF
TGTGCCAGCAGTGGACAGGGGGCATCGGAGACCCAGTACTTC
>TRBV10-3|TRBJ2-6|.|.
CAISESTGTPPMGGANVLTF
TGTGCCATCAGTGAGTCGACCGGGACCCCGCCGATGGGTGGGGCCAACGTCCTGACTTTC
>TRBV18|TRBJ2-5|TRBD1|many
CASSPWDRAETQYF
TGTGCCAGCTCACCATGGGACAGGGCAGAGACCCAGTACTTC
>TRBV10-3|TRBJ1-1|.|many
CAISAQDVNTEAFF
TGTGCCATCAGTGCTCAGGATGTGAACACTGAAGCTTTCTTT
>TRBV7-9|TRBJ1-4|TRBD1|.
CASSLTGQGEKLFF
TGTGCCAGCAGCTTGACAGGGCAAGGGGAAAAACTGTTTTTT
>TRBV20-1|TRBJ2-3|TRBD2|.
CSARGPLGTSGRGDTQYF
TGCAGTGCTAGAGGCCCCTTAGGGACTAGCGGGAGGGGGGATACGCAGTATTTT
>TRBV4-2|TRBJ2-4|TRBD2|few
CASSQDRRLAGALAKNIQYF
TGTGCCAGCAGCCAAGATCGAAGACTAGCGGGAGCCCTAGCCAAAAACATTCAGTACTTC
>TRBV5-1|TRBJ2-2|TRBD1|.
CASSPADRGSTNTGELFF
TGCGCCAGCAGCCCGGCCGACAGGGGAAGTACTAACACCGGGGAGCTGTTTTTT
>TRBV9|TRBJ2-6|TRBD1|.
CASSVSMTGSANSGANVLTF
TGTGCCAGCAGCGTATCAATGACAGGGAGCGCAAACTCTGGGGCCAACGTCCTGACTTTC